The T cell receptor (beta chain) under discussion was sequenced for a study of blood T cell repertoires in COVID-19. For the study at large: Samples of COVID-19 (acute and convalescent) were obtained from the United States, Italy and Spain.

Original handling: Researchers report that nucleated cell counts were estimated from reference gene primer amplification. The table came from immunoSEQ multiplex PCR; TCRdb's copy has only in-frame clones and leaves some out. For V, J and clone size, that table is used; D and trimming come from the DNA. Of approximately 140,000 clones detected, around 90% appear once; the ten largest clones hold over 9.5%. V shed 7 bases and J shed 7 bases, with 20 bases lying between them. There are 15 residues in the CDR3. Germline-derived CDR1 and CDR2 are SGDLS and YYNGEE. Input material: peripheral blood. The sequence came from a man aged 60 to 69 with active or convalescent COVID-19. The chain has TRBV9 and TRBJ2-2; D may be TRBD1 (6 bases). The CDR3 here is CASGITQGLVGELFF. CDR3 bases: TGTGCCAGCGGGATAACGCAGGGGTTGGTCGGGGAGCTGTTTTTT.